What follows are 17 T cell receptor beta chains derived from one specimen sequenced in a study of metastatic and nonmetastatic thyroid tumors. Thyroid surgery had not been preceded by any treatment in any patient. TCRdb re-clonotyped the PCR reads via MiXCR. Of under 8,000 clones listed, 27% are singletons. Sequenced sample: adjacent normal tissue. The receptors derive from a male donor with papillary thyroid cancer or a benign thyroid nodule (not recorded which). Some clones in this sample may be carry-over from other donors' samples.

This clone qualifies as medium-sized (0.01 to 0.1%). In DNA form, the CDR3 reads TGTGCCAGCAGCGGGAGGGACAGCCAACCTGGGAAACTGTTTTTT. Residues: CASSGRDSQPGKLFF. The genes are TRBV13 and TRBJ1-4, with 7 bases matching TRBD1. V was clipped by 5 bases and J by 11 bases; unmatched bases: 14. Germline CDR1 reads PRHDT; CDR2 reads FYEKMQ (reference sequence). The CDR3 is 15 residues long.

The chain has TRBV6-1 and TRBJ1-6; D gene ambiguous. CDR3 length equals 12 residues. V was trimmed by 10 bases and J by 5 bases, leaving 9 bases between them. The V gene's germline CDR1 is MNHNS and CDR2 SASEGT. CDR3 sequence reads: CANTEDNSPLHF. The CDR3 nucleotides read TGTGCCAATACGGAGGATAATTCACCCCTCCACTTT.

There are a few counts of this clone. The chain has TRBV12-3 or TRBV12-4 and TRBJ1-5; no reliable D call. The CDR3 loop spans 12 amino acids. Trimming shortened V by 2 bases and J by 3 bases, and 2 bases separated the two germline ends. CDR3 region: CASSLTNQPQHF. Written as DNA, the CDR3 is TGTGCCAGCAGTTTAACCAATCAGCCCCAGCATTTT.

This clone was seen a handful of times. Other DNA sequences of this sample code for an identical CDR3. J is TRBJ2-7 and V is TRBV20-1; 8 bases align to TRBD1. This CDR3 region has 15 residues. V trimming: 1 base; J trimming: 4 bases; junction bases outside the gene matches: 9. Per germline, CDR1 DFQATT and CDR2 SNEGSKA (reference sequence). Here the CDR3 reads CSARGPQGAWYEQYF. The CDR3 coding sequence is TGCAGTGCTAGAGGGCCCCAGGGGGCATGGTACGAGCAGTACTTC.

In regard to this clone: The germline gene is not matched at one end of the junction; a read error may be the cause. J is TRBJ2-1 and V is TRBV12-3 or TRBV12-4, with 7 bases fitting TRBD1. This CDR3 has 15 residues. CDR3 loop: CASSFYPGGNNAQFF. The CDR3 region has the DNA TGTGCCAGCAGTTTTTACCCAGGGGGTAATAATGCGCAGTTCTTC.

This rearrangement joins TRBV20-1 to TRBJ1-5, with 8 nucleotides matching TRBD1. The CDR3 is made up of 15 amino acids. Germline V gene sequence: CDR1 DFQATT, CDR2 SNEGSKA (reference sequence). V shed 6 bases and J 8 bases; nucleotides not matched to a gene: 15. The CDR3 protein is CSAEELSGGGEPQHF. CDR3 DNA sequence: TGCAGTGCCGAAGAGTTGTCAGGGGGCGGTGAGCCCCAGCATTTT.

This clone was seen a few times. The J gene is TRBJ2-1, the V gene TRBV19; a weak D match, TRBD1 (7 bases). Per germline, CDR1 LNHDA and CDR2 SQIVND (reference sequence). The germline V and J ends were trimmed by 3 bases and 7 bases, with 16 bases remaining between them. The CDR3 loop spans 15 amino acids. The CDR3, as DNA: TGTGCCAGTAGTATCCGGAGGGCAGGGGGAAATGAGCAGTTCTTC. Its protein is CASSIRRAGGNEQFF.

This clone is labeled medium-sized. The chain links TRBV5-6 to TRBJ2-1; TRBD2 matches at 7 bases. The germline V gene has CDR1 SGHDT and CDR2 YYEEEE. Losses at the gene ends were 4 bases for V and 12 bases for J; bases not matched to a gene: 22. The CDR3 loop spans 17 amino acids. CDR3 coding DNA: TGTGCCAGCAGCGCCCCACCGACGGGGAGGGCCGGGTTAGGGCAGTTCTTC. Translation gives CASSAPPTGRAGLGQFF.

By share, this clone counts as medium-sized (0.01 to 0.1%). Germline is not matched at one junction end, which may reflect a read error. Other DNA variants within this sample encode the same CDR3. This rearrangement joins TRBV7-7 to TRBJ2-5, with D tentatively TRBD2 (6 bases). Germline CDR1 is SSHAT and CDR2 is FNYEAQ (reference sequence). This CDR3 comprises 14 residues. The CDR3 DNA reads as TGTGCTAGCAGCACGGGACTCTCAGGGGAGACCCAGTACTTC. This encodes CASSTGLSGETQYF.

This clone qualifies as medium-sized (0.01 to 0.1%). This sequence joins TRBV10-3 and TRBJ1-5; D perhaps matches TRBD1 (5 bases). Trimming pared 3 bases from V and 4 bases from J, leaving 13 bases between. This CDR3 contains 15 residues. From germline, CDR1 is ENHRY and CDR2 SYGVKD. Here the CDR3 reads CAISDVGPGNQPQHF. CDR3 DNA sequence: TGTGCCATCAGTGACGTGGGACCGGGTAATCAGCCCCAGCATTTT.

The J gene is TRBJ1-1, the V gene TRBV20-1; D gene uncertain. V was shortened by 0 bases and J by 10 bases, with 12 bases between the two germline ends. Germline V gene data show CDR1 as DFQATT and CDR2 as SNEGSKA (reference sequence). CDR3 size: 12 residues. This chain's CDR3 is CSAREGSSGAFF. DNA of the CDR3: TGCAGTGCTAGAGAGGGGAGTTCTGGAGCTTTCTTT.

This clone was picked up many times. This sequence joins TRBV6-2 or TRBV6-3 and TRBJ2-5; 10 bases align to TRBD1. CDR3 length: 15 amino acids. V trimming: 6 bases; J trimming: 4 bases; junction bases outside the gene matches: 8. Germline loops: CDR1 MNHEY, CDR2 SVGEGT. CDR3 region: CASSHLGTGVETQYF. The CDR3 DNA reads as TGTGCCAGCAGCCATTTGGGGACAGGGGTAGAGACCCAGTACTTC.

This clone was found a few times. The gene calls are TRBV28 and TRBJ2-7; no definite D call. The CDR3 is 16 residues long. Trimming took off 5 bases at V and 0 bases at J, with 17 bases between the two ends. Germline CDR1 MDHEN, CDR2 SYDVKM. This chain's CDR3 is CASSESRQRSSYEQYF. CDR3 bases: TGTGCCAGCAGTGAATCCAGACAAAGGAGCTCCTACGAGCAGTACTTC.

In this sample, this clone turned up a few times. The chain uses TRBV3-1 and TRBJ2-1, with a possible D match to TRBD2 (5 bases). The CDR3 is made up of 16 amino acids. V lost 4 bases, J lost 4 bases, and 17 bases lay in between. CDR1 and CDR2 (germline): LGHDT, YNNKEL (reference sequence). Here the CDR3 DNA reads TGTGCCAGCAGCCCCACCCAGTTGGGAGAGTACAATGAGCAGTTCTTC. Translated, it gives CASSPTQLGEYNEQFF.

The sample holds many counts of this clone. This rearrangement joins TRBV28 to TRBJ2-4; 8 nucleotides match TRBD2. The V segment lost 3 bases and the J segment 5 bases; nucleotides outside the gene matches: 3. This CDR3 has 14 amino acids. In germline, CDR1 is MDHEN, CDR2 SYDVKM. For the CDR3, the DNA is TGTGCCAGCAGTTTCGGGGGGGCCCAAAACATTCAGTACTTC. The encoded protein is CASSFGGAQNIQYF.

J is TRBJ2-7 and V is TRBV20-1, with TRBD1 identical over 9 bases. Looked up from germline, CDR1 is DFQATT and CDR2 is SNEGSKA (reference sequence). The ends lost 5 bases at V and 3 bases at J; junction bases unmatched: 8. This CDR3 region has 14 residues. CDR3 bases: TGCAGTGCTCGCCGGGACAGGGCCTTCTACGAGCAGTACTTC. It is translated as CSARRDRAFYEQYF.

With regard to this clone: The junction departs from the called germline gene at one end, perhaps through a read error. Different DNA sequences within this sample yield the same CDR3. The J gene is TRBJ2-7, the V gene TRBV7-6; possible D gene TRBD2, 5 bases. CDR3 length: 14 amino acids. The germline gives CDR1 SGHVS, CDR2 FNYEAQ. This CDR3 is CASSLGSSMGEQYF. DNA for the CDR3: TGTGCCAGCAGCTTAGGGTCTAGCATGGGCGAGCAATACTTC.